This entry lists 3 T cell receptor beta chains sequenced from one sample in a study of blood T cell repertoires in COVID-19. Measured with immunoSEQ multiplex PCR; TCRdb has only the in-frame clones, and not every one. The sample carries fewer than 85,000 clones, 83% recorded once. Sequences were obtained from peripheral blood. These receptors all come from an older woman with acute or convalescent COVID-19.

The chain couples TRBV30 to TRBJ2-7, with 10 bases matching TRBD1. Losses at the gene ends were 0 bases for V and 5 bases for J; bases not matched to a gene: 10. Germline V CDR1 and CDR2: GTSNPN, SVGIG (reference sequence). There are 16 residues in the CDR3. CDR3 sequence (DNA): TGTGCCTGGAGTGTACTAGGACAGGGGGGACACCACGAGCAGTACTTC. Its protein is CAWSVLGQGGHHEQYF.

The chain carries TRBV2 and TRBJ2-1; 11 bases map to TRBD2. The CDR3 has 15 residues. CDR1 and CDR2 from the germline V gene are SNHLY and FYNNEI. V shed 6 bases and J 6 bases; nucleotides not matched to a gene: 7. The CDR3 DNA reads TGTGCCAGCAGCGCACTAGCGGGGGAGATCAATGAGCAGTTCTTC. Translated, it gives CASSALAGEINEQFF. The complete variable domain, with remaining parts taken from reference TRBV2 and TRBJ2-1, reads EPEVTQTPSHQVTQMGQEVILRCVPISNHLYFYWYRQILGQKVEFLVSFYNNEISEKSEIFDDQFSVERPDGSNFTLKIRSTKLEDSAMYFCASSALAGEINEQFFGPGTRLTVL.

This chain joins TRBV6-5 and TRBJ2-7; 7 nucleotides agree with TRBD1. The CDR3 runs to 13 residues. With V trimmed by 5 bases and J by 3 bases, 4 bases remained unmatched. Per germline, CDR1 MNHEY and CDR2 SVGAGI. The CDR3 loop reads CASSRAGGYEQYF. CDR3 nucleotides: TGTGCCAGCAGTAGGGCAGGGGGCTACGAGCAGTACTTC.